This T cell receptor (beta chain) was found in a study of identical twins. CDR3 length equals 13 residues. CDR1 and CDR2 (germline): GTSNPN, SVGIG (reference sequence). The V gene lost 5 bases and the J gene lost 2 bases, with 13 bases spanning the gap. Study-wide results and caveats: Invariant MAIT and iNKT cells are populations that could partly confound zero-insertion analyses. While abundant cord blood beta clonotypes carried fewer insertions, memory repertoires showed no such pattern.

Through template switching, a universal primer site was introduced, and the cDNA contained unique molecular identifiers. TCRdb re-analysed the 5' RACE reads in MiXCR, keeping a single row per CDR3 protein. The data hold just over 500,000 distinct CDR3 sequences, with 20% to 25% observed a single time. This clonotype was seen a handful of times. As yet, its antigen is unknown. The sample also formed part of further work on T cells expressing NK-cell markers. That work adds: HCMV seropositivity characterized most of the eight sequenced donors, and seronegativity one.

The source of this sequence is a woman between 18 and 30 years old in good health. The genes are TRBV30 and TRBJ2-7, with D possibly being TRBD2 (6 bases). The material sequenced was CD4+ T cells sorted from blood. CDR3 loop: CAWGAGTPYEQYF. The CDR3 DNA is TGTGCCTGGGGTGCGGGGACTCCCTACGAGCAGTACTTC.